The 16 T cell receptor beta chains reported below all come from one sample, sequenced in a study of metastatic and nonmetastatic thyroid tumors (dated by TCRdb to 2018 to 2021). None of the patients had been given any treatment before thyroid surgery. The library was generated by PCR. The run used an Illumina HiSeq 4000. TCRdb reworked the public reads: Q25 trimming with fastp, MiXCR clone assembly, productive beta chains retained. A total of some 22,000 clones appear in this sample, 20% to 25% of them only once. Jointly, the top ten make up over 10% of the sample. The sequencing sample was made of blood. The source is a male donor with papillary thyroid cancer or a benign thyroid nodule (not recorded which). Some clones in this sample may be carry-over from other donors' samples.

This clone was seen only a few times. A read error may produce the germline difference seen at one junction end. V gene TRBV6-2 or TRBV6-3 combines with J gene TRBJ2-1; D might be TRBD2 (6 bases). The CDR3 runs to 15 residues. Germline V gene sequence: CDR1 MNHEY, CDR2 SVGEGT. As DNA, the CDR3 is TGTGCCAGCAGTAAGACTATCGGGAGATACAATGAGCGGTTCTTC. It specifies CASSKTIGRYNERFF.

There are a few counts of this clone. V and J are TRBV10-3 and TRBJ2-1; no clear D gene. Germline assignment: CDR1 ENHRY and CDR2 SYGVKD. The CDR3 has 13 residues. The V end lost 11 bases, the J end lost 2 bases, and 13 bases lay between the germline ends. CDR3 amino acids: CAHSTTPYNEQFF. The DNA for the CDR3 is TGTGCCCATTCTACCACACCCTACAATGAGCAGTTCTTC.

This clone was picked up a small number of times. One junction end disagrees with the germline gene, perhaps due to a read error. The chain couples TRBV28 to TRBJ2-2; 7 bases align to TRBD1. This CDR3 has 14 residues. Per germline, CDR1 MDHEN and CDR2 SYDVKM. The CDR3 sequence is CAGSRQGRGGELFF. The CDR3 DNA is TGTGCCGGCAGTCGACAGGGACGAGGCGGGGAGCTGTTTTTT.

V gene TRBV3-1 combines with J gene TRBJ2-7; maybe TRBD1 (6 bases). Trimming stripped 4 bases from V and 1 base from J, with 8 bases between. This CDR3 has 13 amino acids. Looked up from germline, CDR1 is LGHDT and CDR2 is YNNKEL (reference sequence). The CDR3 loop is CASSRDKSYEQYF. The CDR3 region has the DNA TGTGCCAGCAGCCGGGACAAATCCTACGAGCAGTACTTC.

The rearrangement joins TRBV20-1 to TRBJ2-1; D is unresolved. Deletions cut 5 bases from V and 6 bases from J, with 8 bases between. The V gene's germline CDR1 is DFQATT and CDR2 SNEGSKA (reference sequence). The CDR3 spans 11 residues. This CDR3 reads CSAEYSNEQFF. The CDR3 nucleotides are TGCAGTGCTGAGTATAGCAATGAGCAGTTCTTC.

At least ten counts were recorded for this clone. The V and J genes are TRBV6-1 and TRBJ2-2; D might be TRBD2 (5 bases). Germline V gene data show CDR1 as MNHNS and CDR2 as SASEGT. There are 14 residues in the CDR3. V was shortened by 5 bases and J by 4 bases, with 11 bases between the two germline ends. CDR3 sequence reads: CASSSAAVTGELFF. The CDR3 nucleotides are TGTGCCAGCAGTTCCGCAGCGGTCACCGGGGAGCTGTTTTTT.

Here the CDR3 reads CASRPTESGNTIYF. CDR3 coding DNA: TGTGCCAGCAGGCCGACAGAGTCTGGAAACACCATATATTTT. The J gene is TRBJ1-3, the V gene TRBV11-2; D might be TRBD1 (5 bases). Trimming took 6 bases from V and 1 from J, leaving 10 bases between them. Per germline, CDR1 SGHAT and CDR2 FQNNGV. The CDR3 extends over 14 amino acids.

The chain employs TRBV7-2 and TRBJ2-7; D call uncertain. CDR1 and CDR2 (germline): SGHTA, FQGNSA. V was pared by 1 base and J by 6 bases, with 16 bases between. This CDR3 region has 15 residues. The CDR3 here is CASSLGLSRQIEQYF. The CDR3 bases are TGTGCCAGCAGCTTAGGGCTCTCCCGTCAAATCGAGCAGTACTTC. Full variable domain (outside the CDR3, taken from reference TRBV7-2 and TRBJ2-7): GAGVSQSPSNKVTEKGKDVELRCDPISGHTALYWYRQSLGQGLEFLIYFQGNSAPDKSGLPSDRFSAERTGGSVSTLTIQRTQQEDSAVYLCASSLGLSRQIEQYFGPGTRLTVT.

V gene TRBV7-2 combines with J gene TRBJ1-2; 9 bases match TRBD1. Germline V CDR1 and CDR2: SGHTA, FQGNSA. V gave up 5 bases and J gave up 7 bases; unmatched junction bases: 11. This CDR3 contains 15 residues. CDR3 sequence (DNA): TGTGCCAGCAGCCCGGGACAGGGAAATTACGGTGGCTACACCTTC. This encodes CASSPGQGNYGGYTF.

This clone was recorded at least ten times. This chain uses TRBV5-1 with TRBJ2-3, with D perhaps assigned TRBD1 or TRBD2 (5 bases each). The CDR3 runs to 16 residues. Germline V lookup: CDR1 SGHRS, CDR2 YFSETQ. V lost 3 bases to trimming and J lost 2 bases, with 16 bases between them. The CDR3 region is CASSSDITGTTDTQYF. The CDR3 DNA reads as TGCGCCAGCAGCTCCGACATTACCGGGACCACAGATACGCAGTATTTT.

This clone has ten or more counts. V usage is TRBV4-1 and J usage is TRBJ2-2, with D possibly matching TRBD2 (6 bases). The CDR3 runs 16 residues. Trimming took 0 bases from V and 4 from J, leaving 12 bases between them. Germline values: CDR1 MGHRA, CDR2 YSYEKL. The CDR3 sequence is CASSQEDGGLTGELFF. CDR3 nucleotide sequence: TGCGCCAGCAGCCAAGAGGACGGGGGACTCACCGGGGAGCTGTTTTTT.

By share, this clone ranks as medium-sized. The rearrangement links TRBV30 to TRBJ2-7; 7 nucleotides match TRBD2. Per the germline V gene, CDR1 is GTSNPN and CDR2 is SVGIG (reference sequence). Trimming at V came to 4 bases and at J to 6 bases, leaving 6 bases not matched to a gene. The CDR3 consists of 12 residues. CDR3 in amino acids: CAWTSGLTEQYF. The CDR3 DNA sequence: TGTGCCTGGACTAGCGGTTTAACCGAGCAGTACTTC.

In its sample, this clone ranks as medium-sized. The V call is TRBV2, the J call TRBJ2-7; D ambiguous. Trimming cost V 4 bases and J 6 bases, with 10 bases left between them. Per the germline V gene, CDR1 is SNHLY and CDR2 is FYNNEI. The CDR3 length is 12 residues. This CDR3 reads CASSGFGSEQYF. The CDR3 nucleotides are TGTGCCAGCAGTGGGTTTGGTTCCGAGCAGTACTTC.

This chain connects TRBV27 to TRBJ2-3; D might be TRBD2 (6 bases). CDR1 MNHEY and CDR2 SMNVEV come from the germline V gene (reference sequence). CDR3 length: 16 amino acids. The germline V and J ends were trimmed by 9 bases and 0 bases, with 19 bases remaining between them. This chain's CDR3 is CASLTGGGTSTDTQYF. The CDR3 DNA sequence: TGTGCCAGTTTAACGGGTGGGGGGACTAGCACAGATACGCAGTATTTT.

V gene TRBV9 combines with J gene TRBJ2-1, with a tentative D call TRBD2 (6 bases). This CDR3 region has 15 residues. V was shortened by 2 bases and J by 12 bases, with 21 bases between the two germline ends. The germline V gene has CDR1 SGDLS and CDR2 YYNGEE. This CDR3 is CASSVDSGTWDRQFF. CDR3 nucleotides: TGTGCCAGCAGCGTCGATTCCGGGACTTGGGATCGGCAGTTCTTC.

This clone appeared a few times. The gene calls are TRBV27 and TRBJ2-7; TRBD2 agrees at 7 bases. Germline V CDR1 and CDR2: MNHEY, SMNVEV (reference sequence). V shed 2 bases, J shed 3 bases, and the junction held 7 bases outside the gene matches. The CDR3 runs 15 residues. The chain's CDR3 is CASSLGAGLVYEQYF. The CDR3 bases are TGTGCCAGCAGTTTAGGAGCGGGACTTGTCTACGAGCAGTACTTC.